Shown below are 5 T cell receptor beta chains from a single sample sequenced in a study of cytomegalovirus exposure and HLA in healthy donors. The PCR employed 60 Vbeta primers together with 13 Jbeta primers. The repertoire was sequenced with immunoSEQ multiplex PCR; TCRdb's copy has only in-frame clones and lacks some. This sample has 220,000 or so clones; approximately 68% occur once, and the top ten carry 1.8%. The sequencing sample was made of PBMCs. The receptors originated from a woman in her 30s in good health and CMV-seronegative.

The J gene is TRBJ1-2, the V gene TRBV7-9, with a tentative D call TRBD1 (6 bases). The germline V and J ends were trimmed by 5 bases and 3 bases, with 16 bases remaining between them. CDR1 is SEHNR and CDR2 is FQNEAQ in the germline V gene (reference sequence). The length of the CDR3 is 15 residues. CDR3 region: CASSPRTEHDYGYTF. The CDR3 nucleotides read TGTGCCAGCAGCCCGCGGACAGAGCACGACTATGGCTACACCTTC.

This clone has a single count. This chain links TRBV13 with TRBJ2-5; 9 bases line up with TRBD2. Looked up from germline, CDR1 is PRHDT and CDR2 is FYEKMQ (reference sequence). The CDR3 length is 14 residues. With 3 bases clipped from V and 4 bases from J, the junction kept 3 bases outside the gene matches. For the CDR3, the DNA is TGTGCCAGCAGCTTCGGGCGGGGGGGAGAGACCCAGTACTTC. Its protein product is CASSFGRGGETQYF.

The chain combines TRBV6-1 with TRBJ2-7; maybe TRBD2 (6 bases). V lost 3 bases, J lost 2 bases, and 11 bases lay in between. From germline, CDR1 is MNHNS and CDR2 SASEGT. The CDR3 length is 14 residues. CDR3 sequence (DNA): TGTGCCAGCAGTGAGTACCGGGGGACCTACGAGCAGTACTTC. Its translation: CASSEYRGTYEQYF.

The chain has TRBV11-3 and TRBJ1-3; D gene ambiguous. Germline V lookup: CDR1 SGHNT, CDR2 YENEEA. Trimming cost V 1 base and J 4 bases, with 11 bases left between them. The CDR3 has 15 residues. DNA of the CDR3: TGTGCCAGCAGCTTAGTTCCGGTAGCAGGAAACACCATATATTTT. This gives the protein CASSLVPVAGNTIYF.

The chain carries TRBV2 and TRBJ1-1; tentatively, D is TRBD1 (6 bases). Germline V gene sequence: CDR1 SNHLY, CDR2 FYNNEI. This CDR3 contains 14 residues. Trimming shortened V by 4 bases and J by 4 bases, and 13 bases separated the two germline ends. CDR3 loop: CASSGRGGSTEAFF. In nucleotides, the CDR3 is TGTGCCAGCAGTGGCAGGGGTGGGAGCACTGAAGCTTTCTTT.